These T cell receptor beta chains were read from a single sample in a study of blood T cells in healthy people across ages. TCRdb called the 5' RACE reads again in MiXCR, with one record for every CDR3 protein. The data hold some 710,000 distinct CDR3 sequences, with about 20% observed a single time. Sequencing input: blood. The receptors come from a man aged 65 to 79 in good health. The CDR3 runs from the conserved cysteine through the conserved F or W. The D gene is left open where the match is weak. Some rows have no size entry. The others give once, few or many, or a class for an expanded clone.

D gene: .
clone size: few
V gene: TRBV27
J gene: TRBJ1-2
CDR3 protein: CASRPLQSFYGYTF
CDR3 DNA: TGTGCCAGCAGACCCCTCCAGAGCTTCTATGGCTACACCTTC

D gene: .
clone size: .
V gene: TRBV11-3
J gene: TRBJ2-2
CDR3 protein: CASSFGRPNTGELFF
CDR3 DNA: TGTGCCAGCAGCTTTGGACGCCCGAACACCGGGGAGCTGTTTTTT

D gene: .
clone size: few
V gene: TRBV6-5
J gene: TRBJ2-1
CDR3 protein: CASTNERNNEQFF
CDR3 DNA: TGTGCCAGCACCAACGAACGAAACAATGAGCAGTTCTTC

D gene: .
clone size: .
V gene: TRBV3-1
J gene: TRBJ2-2
CDR3 protein: CASSQGFHPGELFF
CDR3 DNA: TGTGCCAGCAGCCAAGGTTTCCACCCCGGGGAGCTGTTTTTT

D gene: .
clone size: .
V gene: TRBV24-1
J gene: TRBJ2-3
CDR3 protein: CATSGSVGDTQYF
CDR3 DNA: TGTGCCACCTCGGGGAGCGTCGGAGATACGCAGTATTTT

D gene: TRBD1
clone size: .
V gene: TRBV7-9
J gene: TRBJ2-2
CDR3 protein: CASSRHLGQGGNGELFF
CDR3 DNA: TGTGCCAGCAGTCGCCACCTCGGACAGGGGGGGAACGGGGAGCTGTTTTTT

D gene: .
clone size: many
V gene: TRBV6-6
J gene: TRBJ2-3
CDR3 protein: CASNWGSTDTQYF
CDR3 DNA: TGTGCCAGCAACTGGGGGAGCACAGATACGCAGTATTTT

D gene: TRBD1
clone size: .
V gene: TRBV10-3
J gene: TRBJ2-3
CDR3 protein: CAISVDRANQDTQYF
CDR3 DNA: TGTGCCATCAGTGTGGACAGGGCGAACCAAGATACGCAGTATTTT

D gene: .
clone size: .
V gene: TRBV20-1
J gene: TRBJ1-4
CDR3 protein: CSARERGWGEKLFF
CDR3 DNA: TGCAGTGCTAGAGAGAGGGGATGGGGGGAAAAACTGTTTTTT

D gene: .
clone size: .
V gene: TRBV10-2
J gene: TRBJ2-1
CDR3 protein: CASTQGKGSYNEQFF
CDR3 DNA: TGCGCCAGCACACAGGGAAAGGGCTCCTACAATGAGCAGTTCTTC

D gene: .
clone size: .
V gene: TRBV19
J gene: TRBJ1-2
CDR3 protein: CASTRSGLGGYTF
CDR3 DNA: TGTGCCAGTACGAGGTCTGGGCTCGGTGGCTACACCTTC

D gene: TRBD1
clone size: .
V gene: TRBV18
J gene: TRBJ2-1
CDR3 protein: CASSPTTGGDEQFF
CDR3 DNA: TGTGCCAGCTCGCCAACGACAGGGGGCGATGAGCAGTTCTTC

D gene: .
clone size: .
V gene: TRBV20-1
J gene: TRBJ1-1
CDR3 protein: CSARSQVLRTEAFF
CDR3 DNA: TGCAGTGCTAGATCTCAGGTGCTTCGAACTGAAGCTTTCTTT

D gene: .
clone size: .
V gene: TRBV3-1
J gene: TRBJ2-2
CDR3 protein: CASSPREGNTGELFF
CDR3 DNA: TGTGCCAGCAGCCCCCGGGAAGGAAACACCGGGGAGCTGTTTTTT

D gene: .
clone size: .
V gene: TRBV20-1
J gene: TRBJ2-1
CDR3 protein: CSALLASGGAKDNEQFF
CDR3 DNA: TGCAGTGCTCTCCTGGCTAGTGGGGGGGCCAAGGACAATGAGCAGTTCTTC

D gene: .
clone size: few
V gene: TRBV4-3
J gene: TRBJ2-2
CDR3 protein: CASSQDALASGELFF
CDR3 DNA: TGCGCCAGCAGCCAAGATGCGCTAGCCTCCGGGGAGCTGTTTTTT

D gene: .
clone size: few
V gene: TRBV5-6
J gene: TRBJ2-3
CDR3 protein: CASSWALDRSTDTQYF
CDR3 DNA: TGTGCCAGCAGCTGGGCCTTAGATCGCTCCACAGATACGCAGTATTTT

D gene: .
clone size: few
V gene: TRBV7-9
J gene: TRBJ1-5
CDR3 protein: CASRSKGQPQHF
CDR3 DNA: TGTGCCAGCAGGTCGAAAGGTCAGCCCCAGCATTTT

D gene: .
clone size: few
V gene: TRBV29-1
J gene: TRBJ2-7
CDR3 protein: CSVEGQGYEQYF
CDR3 DNA: TGCAGCGTTGAAGGTCAGGGATATGAGCAGTACTTC

D gene: .
clone size: .
V gene: TRBV24-1
J gene: TRBJ2-1
CDR3 protein: CATSPRTVVNEQFF
CDR3 DNA: TGTGCCACCAGTCCAAGGACAGTAGTTAATGAGCAGTTCTTC

D gene: TRBD2
clone size: .
V gene: TRBV12-3/TRBV12-4
J gene: TRBJ2-1
CDR3 protein: CASSLLAGVPNEQFF
CDR3 DNA: TGTGCCAGCAGTTTACTAGCGGGGGTCCCCAATGAGCAGTTCTTC

D gene: .
clone size: .
V gene: TRBV20-1
J gene: TRBJ1-1
CDR3 protein: CSASPPREGFSTEAFF
CDR3 DNA: TGCAGTGCAAGCCCCCCCAGGGAGGGGTTTAGCACTGAAGCTTTCTTT

D gene: TRBD1
clone size: few
V gene: TRBV6-5
J gene: TRBJ2-2
CDR3 protein: CASSPDRELIGELFF
CDR3 DNA: TGTGCCAGCAGCCCGGACAGGGAGCTCATCGGGGAGCTGTTTTTT

D gene: .
clone size: few
V gene: TRBV2
J gene: TRBJ2-1
CDR3 protein: CASIATRGNEQFF
CDR3 DNA: TGTGCCAGCATCGCGACCCGGGGTAATGAGCAGTTCTTC

D gene: .
clone size: .
V gene: TRBV2
J gene: TRBJ2-6
CDR3 protein: CASTSPRANVLTF
CDR3 DNA: TGTGCCAGCACCAGTCCTAGGGCCAACGTCCTGACTTTC

D gene: .
clone size: .
V gene: TRBV15
J gene: TRBJ1-5
CDR3 protein: CATSRGQSASNQPQHF
CDR3 DNA: TGTGCCACCAGCAGAGGACAATCCGCTAGCAATCAGCCCCAGCATTTT

D gene: .
clone size: .
V gene: TRBV9
J gene: TRBJ1-4
CDR3 protein: CASSVLLGHPNEKLFF
CDR3 DNA: TGTGCCAGCAGCGTATTATTAGGGCACCCAAATGAAAAACTGTTTTTT

D gene: .
clone size: many
V gene: TRBV5-1
J gene: TRBJ2-5
CDR3 protein: CASSLVKETQYF
CDR3 DNA: TGCGCCAGCAGCTTGGTAAAGGAGACCCAGTACTTC

D gene: .
clone size: .
V gene: TRBV20-1
J gene: TRBJ2-7
CDR3 protein: CSARSGEYAEQYF
CDR3 DNA: TGCAGTGCTAGAAGTGGGGAGTACGCCGAGCAGTACTTC

D gene: .
clone size: few
V gene: TRBV2
J gene: TRBJ1-2
CDR3 protein: CASSERLGYYGYTF
CDR3 DNA: TGTGCCAGCAGTGAAAGACTAGGGTACTATGGCTACACCTTC

D gene: .
clone size: few
V gene: TRBV2
J gene: TRBJ1-5
CDR3 protein: CASKEGDSNQPQHF
CDR3 DNA: TGTGCCAGCAAGGAGGGGGATAGCAATCAGCCCCAGCATTTT

D gene: TRBD2
clone size: .
V gene: TRBV11-3
J gene: TRBJ2-1
CDR3 protein: CASSLGEPGLAPYNEQFF
CDR3 DNA: TGTGCCAGCAGCTTAGGCGAACCCGGACTAGCGCCCTACAATGAGCAGTTCTTC

D gene: TRBD1
clone size: .
V gene: TRBV24-1
J gene: TRBJ2-3
CDR3 protein: CATSDDRGFFTDTQYF
CDR3 DNA: TGTGCCACCAGTGACGACAGGGGTTTCTTCACAGATACGCAGTATTTT

D gene: .
clone size: .
V gene: TRBV7-7
J gene: TRBJ2-3
CDR3 protein: CASSLAPENTQYF
CDR3 DNA: TGTGCCAGCAGCTTAGCTCCTGAGAATACGCAGTATTTT

D gene: TRBD1
clone size: .
V gene: TRBV6-1
J gene: TRBJ2-5
CDR3 protein: CASSPGTGLYQETQYF
CDR3 DNA: TGTGCCAGCAGTCCTGGGACAGGATTGTACCAAGAGACCCAGTACTTC

D gene: TRBD1
clone size: many
V gene: TRBV7-2
J gene: TRBJ1-1
CDR3 protein: CASSRQGMNTEAFF
CDR3 DNA: TGTGCCAGCAGTCGACAGGGGATGAACACTGAAGCTTTCTTT

D gene: .
clone size: .
V gene: TRBV29-1
J gene: TRBJ1-2
CDR3 protein: CSVERGTGYTF
CDR3 DNA: TGCAGCGTTGAAAGGGGGACTGGCTACACCTTC

D gene: .
clone size: .
V gene: TRBV6-2/TRBV6-3
J gene: TRBJ2-3
CDR3 protein: CASSPGSGRVETDTQYF
CDR3 DNA: TGTGCCAGCAGTCCCGGGTCGGGTAGGGTGGAGACAGATACGCAGTATTTT

D gene: TRBD2
clone size: .
V gene: TRBV6-5
J gene: TRBJ2-1
CDR3 protein: CASSYSPSGVNNEQFF
CDR3 DNA: TGTGCCAGCAGTTACTCCCCCAGCGGGGTGAACAATGAGCAGTTCTTC

D gene: TRBD2
clone size: few
V gene: TRBV7-2
J gene: TRBJ2-5
CDR3 protein: CASSLLAGAPKETQYF
CDR3 DNA: TGTGCCAGCAGCTTACTAGCGGGCGCACCAAAGGAGACCCAGTACTTC

D gene: TRBD1
clone size: .
V gene: TRBV5-1
J gene: TRBJ1-1
CDR3 protein: CASSLGDSEAFF
CDR3 DNA: TGCGCCAGCAGCTTAGGGGACAGCGAAGCTTTCTTT

D gene: .
clone size: once
V gene: TRBV2
J gene: TRBJ1-1
CDR3 protein: CASSEVGGNTEAFF
CDR3 DNA: TGTGCCAGCAGTGAAGTGGGGGGCAACACTGAAGCTTTCTTT

D gene: .
clone size: .
V gene: TRBV4-2
J gene: TRBJ2-7
CDR3 protein: CASSQDHGVSYEQYF
CDR3 DNA: TGTGCCAGCAGCCAAGATCATGGCGTATCCTACGAGCAGTACTTC

D gene: .
clone size: .
V gene: TRBV6-2/TRBV6-3
J gene: TRBJ2-7
CDR3 protein: CASQLLLGTPYEQYF
CDR3 DNA: TGTGCCAGCCAGTTACTGTTGGGGACACCGTACGAGCAGTACTTC

D gene: .
clone size: .
V gene: TRBV29-1
J gene: TRBJ1-2
CDR3 protein: CSAESGHGYTF
CDR3 DNA: TGCAGCGCAGAATCAGGGCATGGCTACACCTTC

D gene: .
clone size: .
V gene: TRBV20-1
J gene: TRBJ1-1
CDR3 protein: CRLGMLKNTEAFF
CDR3 DNA: TGCAGGCTAGGGATGTTGAAGAACACTGAAGCTTTCTTT

D gene: .
clone size: few
V gene: TRBV9
J gene: TRBJ2-1
CDR3 protein: CASSQGSGRPSYNEQFF
CDR3 DNA: TGTGCCAGCAGCCAGGGGTCGGGGCGTCCCTCCTACAATGAGCAGTTCTTC

D gene: .
clone size: few
V gene: TRBV6-4
J gene: TRBJ1-1
CDR3 protein: CASSTGMSTEAFF
CDR3 DNA: TGTGCCAGCAGTACAGGGATGAGCACTGAAGCTTTCTTT

D gene: .
clone size: once
V gene: TRBV6-1
J gene: TRBJ1-1
CDR3 protein: CASRGFGVTEAFF
CDR3 DNA: TGTGCCAGCAGGGGGTTTGGGGTAACTGAAGCTTTCTTT

D gene: .
clone size: few
V gene: TRBV20-1
J gene: TRBJ1-5
CDR3 protein: CSARTANQPQHF
CDR3 DNA: TGCAGTGCTAGGACAGCCAATCAGCCCCAGCATTTT

D gene: TRBD1
clone size: once
V gene: TRBV12-3/TRBV12-4
J gene: TRBJ1-1
CDR3 protein: CASRPPGTGGSEAFF
CDR3 DNA: TGTGCCAGCAGGCCACCCGGGACAGGGGGCTCTGAAGCTTTCTTT

D gene: .
clone size: few
V gene: TRBV20-1
J gene: TRBJ2-7
CDR3 protein: CSARPRVWENEQYF
CDR3 DNA: TGCAGTGCTAGGCCGAGGGTGTGGGAGAACGAGCAGTACTTC

D gene: TRBD2
clone size: few
V gene: TRBV5-1
J gene: TRBJ2-5
CDR3 protein: CASSLGLAGQNQETQYF
CDR3 DNA: TGCGCCAGCAGCTTGGGACTAGCGGGCCAAAATCAAGAGACCCAGTACTTC

D gene: .
clone size: few
V gene: TRBV12-3/TRBV12-4
J gene: TRBJ1-4
CDR3 protein: CASRDLNEKLFF
CDR3 DNA: TGTGCCAGCAGGGACCTTAATGAAAAACTGTTTTTT

D gene: TRBD2
clone size: few
V gene: TRBV2
J gene: TRBJ2-4
CDR3 protein: CASSLPVGGAKKNIQYF
CDR3 DNA: TGTGCCAGCAGCCTTCCAGTGGGAGGGGCCAAGAAAAACATTCAGTACTTC

D gene: TRBD2
clone size: few
V gene: TRBV7-7
J gene: TRBJ2-5
CDR3 protein: CASSLRLAGVQTQYF
CDR3 DNA: TGTGCCAGCAGCTTAAGGCTAGCGGGGGTTCAGACCCAGTACTTC

D gene: .
clone size: .
V gene: TRBV3-1
J gene: TRBJ1-5
CDR3 protein: CASSHGAGAWANQPQHF
CDR3 DNA: TGTGCCAGCAGCCACGGTGCGGGGGCGTGGGCCAATCAGCCCCAGCATTTT

D gene: .
clone size: .
V gene: TRBV5-1
J gene: TRBJ1-1
CDR3 protein: CASTAEGPGRTEAFF
CDR3 DNA: TGCGCCAGCACGGCTGAGGGGCCGGGGCGAACTGAAGCTTTCTTT

D gene: .
clone size: .
V gene: TRBV5-5
J gene: TRBJ2-5
CDR3 protein: CASSLEGWGEETQYF
CDR3 DNA: TGTGCCAGCAGCTTAGAGGGTTGGGGGGAAGAGACCCAGTACTTC